The 20 T cell receptor beta chains reported below all come from one sample, sequenced in a study of T cell responses to AZD1222 COVID-19 vaccine. This table comes from immunoSEQ multiplex PCR, and its TCRdb copy is limited to in-frame clones, with some not included. The table shows about 140,000 clones, with 90% to 95% occurring only once. Sample: peripheral blood, taken 28 days after the second AZD1222 dose. Receptor source: an adult who received the AZD1222 COVID-19 vaccine.

V usage is TRBV7-6 and J usage is TRBJ2-1; 9 bases are a match to TRBD1. The CDR3 sequence is 20 residues long. J gave up 3 bases and V 3 bases, and 18 bases lay outside the gene matches. Germline CDR1 SGHVS, CDR2 FNYEAQ. CDR3 protein: CASSFNPNMPPGQGYNEQFF. In DNA, the CDR3 is TGTGCCAGCAGCTTTAACCCCAATATGCCCCCGGGACAGGGCTACAATGAGCAGTTCTTC.

The chain couples TRBV5-1 to TRBJ1-2; a possible D gene is TRBD1 (5 bases). Germline CDR1 SGHRS, CDR2 YFSETQ. The CDR3 is 15 amino acids. V was pared by 4 bases and J by 5 bases, with 18 bases between. In nucleotides, the CDR3 is TGCGCCAGCAGCCCAGGGTTCGCGGGGGATTATGGCTACACCTTC. Translating it yields CASSPGFAGDYGYTF.

The chain links TRBV27 to TRBJ1-5, with D hard to call. This CDR3 is built from 15 residues. Trimming shortened V by 0 bases and J by 3 bases, and 9 bases separated the two germline ends. Germline values: CDR1 MNHEY, CDR2 SMNVEV (reference sequence). The CDR3 loop is CASSLSWTPNQPQHF. CDR3 nucleotide sequence: TGTGCCAGCAGTTTATCCTGGACGCCCAATCAGCCCCAGCATTTT.

The J gene is TRBJ1-6, the V gene TRBV12-2. TRBV12-2 is assigned pseudogene status. The CDR3 has 17 residues. The CDR3 DNA reads TGTGCAAGTCGCTTTCTTGGGCGGGGGGTCTCGGATTCACCCCTCCACTTT. Translating it yields CASRFLGRGVSDSPLHF.

This chain joins TRBV19 and TRBJ1-3; 8 bases line up with TRBD1. CDR1 and CDR2 (germline): LNHDA, SQIVND (reference sequence). V lost 5 bases and J lost 3; bases outside the gene matches: 9. This CDR3 has 16 residues. The CDR3 region is CASSYWTGPIGNTIYF. CDR3 sequence (DNA): TGTGCCAGTAGTTACTGGACAGGGCCTATTGGAAACACCATATATTTT.

The chain is built from TRBV24-1 and TRBJ1-2; TRBD1 is a possible D gene (5 bases). Deletions cut 3 bases from V and 5 bases from J, with 12 bases between. Looked up from germline, CDR1 is KGHDR and CDR2 is SFDVKD. This CDR3 has 14 amino acids. CDR3 sequence (DNA): TGTGCCACCAGTGATCCGACAGAGGGGTATGGCTACACCTTC. Translation: CATSDPTEGYGYTF.

This clone was seen just once. The genes are TRBV28 and TRBJ1-5; 9 positions match TRBD1. J was trimmed by 7 bases and V by 2 bases; bases with no gene match: 12. Germline V gene data show CDR1 as MDHEN and CDR2 as SYDVKM. The CDR3 is made up of 17 amino acids. CDR3 in amino acids: CASSLKRDRESWQPQHF. CDR3 in DNA: TGTGCCAGCAGTTTAAAGCGGGACAGGGAATCTTGGCAGCCCCAGCATTTT.

J is TRBJ1-6 and V is TRBV2, with 7 bases identical to TRBD1. Germline loops: CDR1 SNHLY, CDR2 FYNNEI. The CDR3 loop spans 16 amino acids. V was clipped by 8 bases and J by 6 bases; unmatched bases: 13. Here the CDR3 reads CASLPDRIFGNSPLHF. CDR3 in DNA: TGTGCCAGCCTCCCGGACAGGATATTTGGTAATTCACCCCTCCACTTT. Drawing the rest from reference TRBV2 and TRBJ1-6, the complete variable domain is EPEVTQTPSHQVTQMGQEVILRCVPISNHLYFYWYRQILGQKVEFLVSFYNNEISEKSEIFDDQFSVERPDGSNFTLKIRSTKLEDSAMYFCASLPDRIFGNSPLHFGNGTRLTVT.

V and J are TRBV5-8 and TRBJ2-1, with a possible D match to TRBD1 (6 bases). With 4 bases removed from V and 1 base from J, the gap between germline ends came to 12 bases. This CDR3 has 15 amino acids. Per the germline V gene, CDR1 is SGHTS and CDR2 is YDEGEE. For the CDR3, the DNA is TGTGCCAGCAGCCGCGGACAGTCGTCCTACAATGAGCAGTTCTTC. Its protein is CASSRGQSSYNEQFF.

The genes are TRBV10-3 and TRBJ2-7; 10 bases are shared with TRBD1. The germline V gene encodes CDR1 ENHRY and CDR2 SYGVKD. The CDR3 extends over 13 amino acids. J lost 3 bases, V lost 6 bases, and 2 bases had no gene match. The CDR3 loop reads CAIRGTGDYEQYF. The DNA for the CDR3 is TGTGCCATCAGGGGGACAGGGGACTACGAGCAGTACTTC.

The chain joins TRBV2 to TRBJ1-1, with D possibly being TRBD1 (5 bases). This CDR3 has 14 residues. Trimming took off 1 base at V and 3 bases at J, with 9 bases between the two ends. The germline V gene encodes CDR1 SNHLY and CDR2 FYNNEI. The CDR3, as DNA: TGTGCCAGCAGTGAAGAACAGGTGTACACTGAAGCTTTCTTT. Its translation is CASSEEQVYTEAFF. Supplemented by reference TRBV2 and TRBJ1-1, the full variable domain reads EPEVTQTPSHQVTQMGQEVILRCVPISNHLYFYWYRQILGQKVEFLVSFYNNEISEKSEIFDDQFSVERPDGSNFTLKIRSTKLEDSAMYFCASSEEQVYTEAFFGQGTRLTVV.

V gene TRBV6-6 combines with J gene TRBJ1-4, with D unresolved. The CDR3 consists of 15 residues. V was pared by 1 base and J by 1 base, with 7 bases between. CDR1 and CDR2 (germline): MNHNY, SVGAGI (reference sequence). The CDR3 sequence: CASSYFSVTNEKLFF. The CDR3 nucleotides are TGTGCCAGCAGTTACTTCAGCGTAACTAATGAAAAACTGTTTTTT.

The chain employs TRBV11-3 and TRBJ1-1; D is uncertain. V lost 2 bases and J lost 1, with 14 bases in between. In germline, CDR1 is SGHNT, CDR2 YENEEA. This CDR3 contains 16 residues. As DNA, the CDR3 is TGTGCCAGCAGCTTAAGGAGCTGGGTCAGGAACACTGAAGCTTTCTTT. This encodes CASSLRSWVRNTEAFF. Supplemented by reference TRBV11-3 and TRBJ1-1, the full variable domain reads EAGVVQSPRYKIIEKKQPVAFWCNPISGHNTLYWYLQNLGQGPELLIRYENEEAVDDSQLPKDRFSAERLKGVDSTLKIQPAELGDSAVYLCASSLRSWVRNTEAFFGQGTRLTVV.

The chain has TRBV7-9 and TRBJ1-1, with a weak D call TRBD1 (5 bases). Germline V gene lookup returns CDR1 SEHNR and CDR2 FQNEAQ (reference sequence). Trimming cost V 3 bases and J 7 bases, with 9 bases left between them. This CDR3 is built from 12 residues. Here the CDR3 reads CASSFRGGEAFF. Here the CDR3 DNA reads TGTGCCAGCAGCTTTCGGGGGGGTGAAGCTTTCTTT.

V is TRBV6-2 or TRBV6-3 and J is TRBJ2-4; maybe TRBD2 (5 bases). CDR1 MNHEY and CDR2 SVGEGT come from the germline V gene. The CDR3 length is 16 residues. Trimming left V 6 bases short and J 1 base short, with 16 bases between. The DNA of the CDR3 is TGTGCCAGCAGCCGTCAAGGGTCGGGGGCCAAAAACATTCAGTACTTC. Its translation is CASSRQGSGAKNIQYF.

The chain employs TRBV9 and TRBJ1-2, with a tentative D call TRBD1 (5 bases). The CDR3 loop spans 14 amino acids. The germline V gene encodes CDR1 SGDLS and CDR2 YYNGEE. V dropped 4 bases and J dropped 3 bases, with 13 bases sitting between them. This chain's CDR3 is CASSRKGIDYGYTF. The CDR3 DNA reads as TGTGCCAGCAGCCGTAAGGGGATCGACTATGGCTACACCTTC.

The CDR3 sequence: CASNPGPGYTF. The DNA of the CDR3 is TGTGCCAGCAACCCAGGCCCCGGCTACACCTTC. This rearrangement joins TRBV28 to TRBJ1-2; D not certain. The V and J ends lost 7 bases and 8 bases respectively, with 11 bases between them. Germline CDR1 and CDR2: MDHEN and SYDVKM. CDR3 size: 11 residues.

DNA of the CDR3: TGTGCCTGGGGATCCGGGACTAGCGGGGGGGCTGGGGAGACCCAGTACTTC. It is translated as CAWGSGTSGGAGETQYF. This chain connects TRBV30 to TRBJ2-5; 16 bases fit TRBD2. V trimming: 5 bases; J trimming: 5 bases; junction bases outside the gene matches: 11. From germline, CDR1 is GTSNPN and CDR2 SVGIG (reference sequence). The CDR3 totals 17 residues.

This clone was observed once. The chain combines TRBV5-5 with TRBJ1-3; D ambiguous. V lost 6 bases to trimming and J lost 0 bases, with 13 bases between them. CDR1 is SGHKS, CDR2 YYEKEE, per germline (reference sequence). This CDR3 spans 15 amino acids. CDR3 region: CASTPQGISGNTIYF. As DNA, the CDR3 is TGTGCCAGCACTCCACAAGGAATCTCTGGAAACACCATATATTTT. Drawing the rest from reference TRBV5-5 and TRBJ1-3, the complete variable domain is DAGVTQSPTHLIKTRGQQVTLRCSPISGHKSVSWYQQVLGQGPQFIFQYYEKEERGRGNFPDRFSARQFPNYSSELNVNALLLGDSALYLCASTPQGISGNTIYFGEGSWLTVV.

CDR3 DNA sequence: TGTGCCATCAGTTTAGGGGGGCGCGGGAAGAACACTGAAGCTTTCTTT. Its translation is CAISLGGRGKNTEAFF. The rearrangement uses TRBV10-3 and TRBJ1-1; D may be TRBD1 (6 bases). The CDR3 is 16 amino acids. Germline lookup yields CDR1 ENHRY and CDR2 SYGVKD. The V end was cut by 5 bases, the J end by 1 base, with 17 bases between.